This passage covers 25 T cell receptor beta chains from one sample sequenced in a study of cytomegalovirus exposure and HLA in healthy donors. Vbeta (60) and Jbeta (13) primers were used in the PCR. Here immunoSEQ multiplex PCR was the method, and the copy in TCRdb shows in-frame clones only, minus some. The table records under 150,000 clones, about 73% of them present only once. The specimen was PBMCs. The source is a man between 40 and 49 years old in good health and CMV-seropositive.

The chain combines TRBV5-1 with TRBJ1-1, with 8 bases fitting TRBD1. The V gene's germline CDR1 is SGHRS and CDR2 YFSETQ. The trim removed 4 bases at V and 5 bases at J, leaving 7 bases unmatched. This CDR3 comprises 14 residues. The CDR3 loop reads CASSKQGEGTEAFF. The DNA for the CDR3 is TGCGCCAGCAGCAAACAGGGGGAGGGGACTGAAGCTTTCTTT.

The rearrangement joins TRBV5-8 to TRBJ2-3; TRBD1 matches at 9 bases. Germline V gives CDR1 SGHTS, CDR2 YDEGEE. J was trimmed by 3 bases and V by 4 bases; bases with no gene match: 6. The CDR3 is made up of 15 amino acids. The chain's CDR3 is CASSNGQGLTDTQYF. The CDR3, as DNA: TGTGCCAGCAGCAATGGACAGGGGCTAACAGATACGCAGTATTTT.

The CDR3 protein is CASSVATASGPQETQYF. The CDR3 coding sequence is TGTGCCAGCAGCGTAGCTACGGCTAGCGGGCCACAAGAGACCCAGTACTTC. The rearrangement links TRBV9 to TRBJ2-5, with 8 positions matching TRBD2. V trimming: 0 bases; J trimming: 2 bases; junction bases outside the gene matches: 9. The CDR3 spans 17 residues. The germline V gene encodes CDR1 SGDLS and CDR2 YYNGEE.

This clone was observed a handful of times. The chain combines TRBV15 with TRBJ1-2, with 8 bases that match TRBD1. Germline CDR1 and CDR2: LNHNV and YYDKDF (reference sequence). This CDR3 region has 15 residues. The V segment lost 2 bases and the J segment 8 bases; nucleotides outside the gene matches: 10. The CDR3, as DNA: TGTGCCACCAGCAGACTCTCAGGACAGGGAAGGGGCTACACCTTC. This encodes CATSRLSGQGRGYTF.

The genes are TRBV2 and TRBJ2-5; the match to TRBD2 covers 10 bases. CDR3 length equals 17 residues. V trimming: 4 bases; J trimming: 4 bases; junction bases outside the gene matches: 12. Germline loops: CDR1 SNHLY, CDR2 FYNNEI. CDR3 loop: CASSGLAGAGAIETQYF. The CDR3 nucleotides read TGTGCCAGCAGTGGGCTAGCGGGAGCAGGGGCTATAGAGACCCAGTACTTC.

This chain uses TRBV6-1 with TRBJ2-3; D is unresolved. The CDR3 is 13 amino acids. From germline, CDR1 is MNHNS and CDR2 SASEGT. With 2 bases removed from V and 5 bases from J, the gap between germline ends came to 8 bases. The CDR3 DNA reads as TGTGCCAGCAGTGAATACGGAGAAGATACGCAGTATTTT. Protein: CASSEYGEDTQYF.

In the case of this clone: One end of the junction fails to match germline, which may point to a read error. The CDR3 loop reads CASSELGGRAF. CDR3 bases: TGTGCCAGCAGTGAATTGGGGGGGCGAGCCTTT. The genes are TRBV6-1 and TRBJ1-1, with D perhaps TRBD1 (6 bases). The CDR3 sequence is 11 residues long. In germline, CDR1 is MNHNS, CDR2 SASEGT.

This sequence joins TRBV6-4 and TRBJ2-1; TRBD2 matches 13 bases. V was clipped by 6 bases and J by 9 bases; unmatched bases: 5. The CDR3 sequence is 14 residues long. CDR1 is MRHNA and CDR2 is SNTAGT in the germline V gene. CDR3 protein: CASRLAGGPGEQFF. In nucleotides, the CDR3 is TGTGCCAGCAGACTAGCGGGAGGGCCGGGTGAGCAGTTCTTC.

This clone was picked up a small number of times. The chain is built from TRBV6-5 and TRBJ1-1; D gene unclear. V was clipped by 6 bases and J by 0 bases, with 8 bases between them. The CDR3 covers 13 residues. Germline V gene lookup returns CDR1 MNHEY and CDR2 SVGAGI. CDR3 region: CASSRVMNTEAFF. CDR3 DNA sequence: TGTGCCAGCAGCCGAGTCATGAACACTGAAGCTTTCTTT.

This clone was seen just once. This chain uses TRBV6-5 with TRBJ1-5; perhaps TRBD1 as D (5 bases). The V gene's germline CDR1 is MNHEY and CDR2 SVGAGI. The CDR3 runs to 14 residues. Trimming pared 6 bases from V and 7 bases from J, leaving 16 bases between. The CDR3, as DNA: TGTGCCAGCAGCTACAAACAGGTTTACCAGCCCCAGCATTTT. Residues: CASSYKQVYQPQHF.

Only a few counts were recorded for this clone. The chain carries TRBV7-9 and TRBJ2-7; 11 nucleotides align to TRBD2. The V gene end was trimmed by 5 bases and the J gene end by 2 bases; junction bases not matched to a gene: 8. CDR1 is SEHNR and CDR2 is FQNEAQ in the germline V gene (reference sequence). The CDR3 runs 16 residues. This chain's CDR3 is CASSRSLAGGAYEQYF. The CDR3 bases are TGTGCCAGCAGCCGATCCCTAGCGGGAGGCGCCTACGAGCAGTACTTC.

The chain combines TRBV12-5 with TRBJ2-5; 10 nucleotides agree with TRBD2. Germline-derived CDR1 and CDR2 are LGHNT and FRNRAP. Losses at the gene ends were 4 bases for V and 5 bases for J; bases not matched to a gene: 13. The CDR3 covers 17 residues. The CDR3 bases are TGTGCTAGTGGTTGGCAACAGACTAGCGGGCTCGCCGAGACCCAGTACTTC. This gives the protein CASGWQQTSGLAETQYF.

V is TRBV19 and J is TRBJ1-5; TRBD1 matches at 9 bases. Losses at the gene ends were 5 bases for V and 2 bases for J; bases not matched to a gene: 10. Germline V lookup: CDR1 LNHDA, CDR2 SQIVND (reference sequence). The CDR3 is 17 residues long. The CDR3 DNA is TGTGCCAGTAGTGTCTCCCGGGACAGGGATCGCAATCAGCCCCAGCATTTT. Translation gives CASSVSRDRDRNQPQHF.

This clone was picked up one time. The chain is built from TRBV10-3 and TRBJ2-7; TRBD2 agrees at 12 bases. V lost 6 bases, J lost 0 bases, and 9 bases stayed unmatched. This CDR3 has 17 residues. The V gene's germline CDR1 is ENHRY and CDR2 SYGVKD. This CDR3 reads CAIRTSGSSRGSYEQYF. The CDR3 DNA is TGTGCCATCAGGACTAGCGGGAGTAGTAGGGGCTCCTACGAGCAGTACTTC.

This chain connects TRBV30 to TRBJ1-4; D is perhaps TRBD1 (5 bases). CDR3 length: 14 residues. CDR1 is GTSNPN and CDR2 is SVGIG in the germline V gene (reference sequence). Trimming stripped 1 base from V and 7 bases from J, with 13 bases between. CDR3 loop: CAWSGGWGAEKLFF. CDR3 DNA sequence: TGTGCCTGGAGTGGGGGCTGGGGCGCTGAAAAACTGTTTTTT.

This chain links TRBV29-1 with TRBJ2-2; D unclear. This CDR3 contains 14 residues. CDR1 SQVTM and CDR2 ANQGSEA come from the germline V gene. The ends were cut back, 5 bases at V and 1 base at J, with 11 bases in the middle. CDR3 bases: TGCAGCGTTCGTCGATTTAGGAACACCGGGGAGCTGTTTTTT. Translation gives CSVRRFRNTGELFF.

CDR3 amino acids: CASSLMGGGAFEQYF. CDR3 sequence (DNA): TGTGCCAGCAGCTTAATGGGCGGTGGGGCTTTCGAGCAGTACTTC. The chain uses TRBV7-3 and TRBJ2-7; D is perhaps TRBD1 (5 bases). V lost 1 base to trimming and J lost 6 bases, with 16 bases between them. From germline, CDR1 is SGHTA and CDR2 FQGTGA. The CDR3 totals 15 residues. The full variable domain, completed using reference TRBV7-3 and TRBJ2-7, is GAGVSQTPSNKVTEKGKYVELRCDPISGHTALYWYRQSLGQGPEFLIYFQGTGAADDSGLPNDRFFAVRPEGSVSTLKIQRTERGDSAVYLCASSLMGGGAFEQYFGPGTRLTVT.

The chain employs TRBV6-4 and TRBJ2-3; possibly TRBD2 for D (6 bases). The V gene's germline CDR1 is MRHNA and CDR2 SNTAGT. The germline V and J ends were trimmed by 6 bases and 0 bases, with 16 bases remaining between them. The CDR3 totals 16 residues. The CDR3 loop is CASSDATRTSTDTQYF. The DNA for the CDR3 is TGTGCCAGCAGCGACGCGACTAGAACTAGCACAGATACGCAGTATTTT.

This clone was seen a handful of times. This chain links TRBV6-6 with TRBJ2-7; D unclear. Germline V gives CDR1 MNHNY, CDR2 SVGAGI (reference sequence). This CDR3 is built from 12 residues. With 5 bases removed from V and 4 bases from J, the gap between germline ends came to 9 bases. CDR3 DNA: TGTGCCAGCAGTCGTACGGAGTACGAGCAGTACTTC. Amino acid sequence: CASSRTEYEQYF.

The V gene is TRBV11-2, the J gene TRBJ2-1, with 11 bases that match TRBD2. With 5 bases clipped from V and 10 bases from J, the junction kept 13 bases outside the gene matches. CDR1 and CDR2 from the germline V gene are SGHAT and FQNNGV. CDR3 length: 16 residues. In DNA form, the CDR3 reads TGTGCCAGCAGCCCTTTAGCGGGAGGGTCCTCCCACGAGCAGTTCTTC. Residues: CASSPLAGGSSHEQFF.

This chain joins TRBV7-3 and TRBJ2-2, with D possibly being TRBD2 (6 bases). Germline V gene data show CDR1 as SGHTA and CDR2 as FQGTGA. The V end was cut by 5 bases, the J end by 0 bases, with 10 bases between. This CDR3 comprises 15 residues. The CDR3, as DNA: TGTGCCAGCAGCGCGGGACTTTCGAACACCGGGGAGCTGTTTTTT. The encoded protein is CASSAGLSNTGELFF.

The chain joins TRBV7-8 to TRBJ2-2; no reliable D call. CDR1 SGHVS and CDR2 FQNEAQ come from the germline V gene. V was pared by 3 bases and J by 7 bases, with 15 bases between. The CDR3 length is 15 residues. CDR3 loop: CASSFFSRVYGELFF. The CDR3 DNA follows: TGTGCCAGCAGCTTTTTTTCCCGGGTATACGGGGAGCTGTTTTTT.

The J gene is TRBJ2-7, the V gene TRBV18; 9 nucleotides agree with TRBD1. The germline gives CDR1 KGHSH, CDR2 LQKENI. CDR3 length equals 15 residues. V lost 3 bases and J lost 2; bases outside the gene matches: 5. The CDR3, as DNA: TGTGCCAGCTCACCCGGGACAGGGTCAGCCTACGAGCAGTACTTC. The encoded protein is CASSPGTGSAYEQYF.

The chain is built from TRBV6-6 and TRBJ2-1; a possible D gene is TRBD1 (6 bases). The germline CDR1 and CDR2 sequences are MNHNY and SVGAGI (reference sequence). CDR3 length: 13 residues. Trimming cost V 5 bases and J 5 bases, with 10 bases left between them. The CDR3 region is CASSTQGNNEQFF. DNA of the CDR3: TGTGCCAGCAGTACACAGGGAAACAATGAGCAGTTCTTC.

This clone was counted only a few times. The chain recombines TRBV5-1 with TRBJ2-7; 7 nucleotides align to TRBD1. Trimming took 0 bases from V and 1 from J; bases not matched to a gene: 4. CDR1 and CDR2 from the germline V gene are SGHRS and YFSETQ. There are 15 residues in the CDR3. The CDR3 region has the DNA TGCGCCAGCAGCTTGGTCCCGGACAGGTCCTACGAGCAGTACTTC. The encoded protein is CASSLVPDRSYEQYF. Drawing the rest from reference TRBV5-1 and TRBJ2-7, the complete variable domain is KAGVTQTPRYLIKTRGQQVTLSCSPISGHRSVSWYQQTPGQGLQFLFEYFSETQRNKGNFPGRFSGRQFSNSRSEMNVSTLELGDSALYLCASSLVPDRSYEQYFGPGTRLTVT.